This T cell receptor (beta chain) was identified in a study of glioma-infiltrating T cells after dendritic cell vaccination. Findings and limits, study-wide: The cohort had few patients with full blood and tumor sets. No direct clonality-survival link was found; a diverse polyclonal response may matter.

Data came from immunoSEQ multiplex PCR; TCRdb stores just in-frame clones and leaves some out. The repertoire holds approximately 110,000 clones, with nearly 90% as singletons. CDR3 length: 14 residues. Germline V gene data show CDR1 as SEHNR and CDR2 as FQNEAQ (reference sequence). V dropped 5 bases and J dropped 4; count of bases not matched to a gene: 4. Regarding this clone: The antigen is undetermined.

Time point specified: after dendritic cell vaccination, including at tumor progression/relapse. All glioblastoma patients lacked an isocitrate dehydrogenase mutation. PBMC sampling occurred before vaccination, two weeks after the third dose, and at progression. Sequencing used blood, obtained after dendritic cell vaccination. This clonotype was sampled from a human donor with glioblastoma. This rearrangement joins TRBV7-9 to TRBJ1-1, with 10 bases identical to TRBD1. CDR3 nucleotide sequence: TGTGCCAGCAGCCTAGGGACAGGGGCCACTGAAGCTTTCTTT. Amino acid sequence: CASSLGTGATEAFF.